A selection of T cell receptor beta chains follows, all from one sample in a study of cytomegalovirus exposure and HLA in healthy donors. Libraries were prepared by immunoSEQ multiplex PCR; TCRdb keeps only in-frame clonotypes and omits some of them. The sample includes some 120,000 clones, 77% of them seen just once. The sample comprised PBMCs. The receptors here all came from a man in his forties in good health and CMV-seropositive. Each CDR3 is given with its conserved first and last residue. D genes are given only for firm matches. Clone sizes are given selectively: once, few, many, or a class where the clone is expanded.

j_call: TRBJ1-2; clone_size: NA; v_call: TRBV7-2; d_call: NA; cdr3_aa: CASQTLNSGYTF; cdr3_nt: TGTGCCAGTCAGACTCTAAACTCCGGCTACACCTTC
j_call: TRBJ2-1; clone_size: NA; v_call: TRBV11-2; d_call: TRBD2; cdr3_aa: CASSLARAGGRNEQFF; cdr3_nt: TGTGCCAGCAGCTTAGCAAGAGCGGGGGGGAGGAATGAGCAGTTCTTC
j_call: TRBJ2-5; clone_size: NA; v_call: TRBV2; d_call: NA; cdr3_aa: CASSDGRAETQYF; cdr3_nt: TGTGCCAGCAGTGATGGGCGTGCAGAGACCCAGTACTTC
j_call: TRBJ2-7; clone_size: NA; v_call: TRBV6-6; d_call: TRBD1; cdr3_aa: CASLSVDRPSSYEQYF; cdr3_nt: TGTGCCAGCCTATCCGTGGACAGGCCTAGCTCCTACGAGCAGTACTTC
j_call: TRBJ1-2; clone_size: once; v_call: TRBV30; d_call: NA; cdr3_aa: CAWSYRSLGGYTF; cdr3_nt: TGTGCCTGGAGTTACAGGTCTTTGGGGGGCTACACCTTC
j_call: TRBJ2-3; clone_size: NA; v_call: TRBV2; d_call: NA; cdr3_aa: CASSEDWRGHTDTQYF; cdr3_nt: TGTGCCAGCAGTGAAGATTGGCGGGGCCACACAGATACGCAGTATTTT
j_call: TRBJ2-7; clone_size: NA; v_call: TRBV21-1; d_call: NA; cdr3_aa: CASSRGVSEQYF; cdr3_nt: TGTGCCAGCTCTCGGGGGGTCTCCGAGCAGTACTTC
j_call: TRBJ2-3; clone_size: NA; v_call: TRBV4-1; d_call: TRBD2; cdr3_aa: CASSGRLAGGTDTQYF; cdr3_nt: TGCGCCAGCAGCGGCCGACTAGCGGGGGGCACAGATACGCAGTATTTT
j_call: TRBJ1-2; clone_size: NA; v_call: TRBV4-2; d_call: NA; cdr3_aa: CASSQGTGYTNYGYTF; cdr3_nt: TGTGCCAGCAGCCAAGGAACAGGGTATACTAACTATGGCTACACCTTC
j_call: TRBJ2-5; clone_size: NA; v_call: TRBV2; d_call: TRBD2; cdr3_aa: CASRISGGKQETQYF; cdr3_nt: TGTGCCAGCAGAATTAGCGGGGGGAAACAAGAGACCCAGTACTTC
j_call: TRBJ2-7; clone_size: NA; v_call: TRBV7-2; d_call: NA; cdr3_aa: CASSLKADGGSYEQYF; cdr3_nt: TGTGCCAGCAGCTTAAAGGCGGACGGAGGATCCTACGAGCAGTACTTC
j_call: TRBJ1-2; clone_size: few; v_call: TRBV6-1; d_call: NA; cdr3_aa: CASSEFTGTAYGYTF; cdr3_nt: TGTGCCAGCAGTGAATTCACAGGGACCGCGTATGGCTACACCTTC
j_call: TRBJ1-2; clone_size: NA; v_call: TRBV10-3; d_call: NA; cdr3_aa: CAISESTANGYTF; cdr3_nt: TGTGCCATCAGTGAGTCAACAGCTAATGGCTACACCTTC
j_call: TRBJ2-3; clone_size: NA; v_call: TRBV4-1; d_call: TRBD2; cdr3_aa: CASSQGSSGGDTDTQYF; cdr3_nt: TGCGCCAGCAGCCAAGGGTCTAGCGGGGGTGACACAGATACGCAGTATTTT
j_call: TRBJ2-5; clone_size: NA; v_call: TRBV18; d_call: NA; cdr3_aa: CASSPRQETQYF; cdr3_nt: TGTGCCAGCTCACCGCGCCAAGAGACCCAGTACTTC
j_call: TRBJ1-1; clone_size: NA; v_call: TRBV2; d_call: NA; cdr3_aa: CASSGSAIGTTGAFF; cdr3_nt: TGTGCCAGCAGTGGGTCCGCTATCGGCACCACGGGGGCTTTCTTT
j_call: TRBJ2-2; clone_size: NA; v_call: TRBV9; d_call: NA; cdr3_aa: CASSVDRVNTGELFF; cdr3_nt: TGTGCCAGCAGCGTAGACAGGGTGAACACCGGGGAGCTGTTTTTT
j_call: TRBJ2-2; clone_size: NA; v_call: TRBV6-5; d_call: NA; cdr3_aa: CASSEVRGYGELFF; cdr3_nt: TGTGCCAGCAGTGAAGTCAGGGGTTACGGGGAGCTGTTTTTT
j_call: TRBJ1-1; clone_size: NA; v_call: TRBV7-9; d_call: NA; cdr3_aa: CASSAGSSHTEAFF; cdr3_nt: TGTGCCAGCAGCGCCGGTTCTAGTCACACTGAAGCTTTCTTT
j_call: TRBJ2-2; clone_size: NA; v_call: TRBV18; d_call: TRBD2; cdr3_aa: CASSPNLAGDNTGELFF; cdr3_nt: TGTGCCAGCTCACCGAACCTAGCGGGGGACAACACCGGGGAGCTGTTTTTT
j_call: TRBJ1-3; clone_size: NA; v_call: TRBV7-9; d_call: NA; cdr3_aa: CASSFSAGLISGNTIYF; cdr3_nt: TGTGCCAGCAGCTTTTCTGCAGGGTTAATCTCTGGAAACACCATATATTTT
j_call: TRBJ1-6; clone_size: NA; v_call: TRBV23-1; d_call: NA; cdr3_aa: CASSQGGRGNSPLHF; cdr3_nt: TGCGCCAGCAGTCAAGGGGGACGGGGGAATTCACCCCTCCACTTT
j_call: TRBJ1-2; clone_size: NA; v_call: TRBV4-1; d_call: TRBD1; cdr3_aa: CASSQEGTANYGYTF; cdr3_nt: TGCGCCAGCAGCCAAGAAGGGACAGCTAACTATGGCTACACCTTC
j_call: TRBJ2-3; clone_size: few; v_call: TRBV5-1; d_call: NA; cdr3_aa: CASSAWTTTSTDTQYF; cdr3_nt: TGCGCCAGCAGCGCCTGGACTACCACTAGCACAGATACGCAGTATTTT
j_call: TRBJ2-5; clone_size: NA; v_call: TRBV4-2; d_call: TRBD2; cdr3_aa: CASSPGTRVMETQYF; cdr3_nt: TGTGCCAGCAGCCCTGGGACTAGAGTCATGGAGACCCAGTACTTC
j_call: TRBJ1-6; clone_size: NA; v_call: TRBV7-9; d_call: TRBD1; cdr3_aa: CASSLLSTGENSPLHF; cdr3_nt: TGTGCCAGCAGCTTATTATCGACAGGGGAAAATTCACCCCTCCACTTT
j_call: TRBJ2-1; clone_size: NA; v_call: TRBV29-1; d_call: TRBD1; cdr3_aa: CSVLRDSGNEQFF; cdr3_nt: TGCAGCGTTCTTCGGGACAGTGGGAATGAGCAGTTCTTC
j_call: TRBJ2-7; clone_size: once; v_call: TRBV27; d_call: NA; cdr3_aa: CASSPRRGEQYF; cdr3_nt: TGTGCCAGCAGCCCCCGACGGGGCGAGCAGTACTTC
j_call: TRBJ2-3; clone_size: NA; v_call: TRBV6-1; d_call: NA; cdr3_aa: CASSSYPPDTQYF; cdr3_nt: TGTGCCAGCAGCTCCTACCCGCCAGATACGCAGTATTTT
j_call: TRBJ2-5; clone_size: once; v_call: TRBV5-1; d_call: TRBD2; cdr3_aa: CASSLIPLAGETQYF; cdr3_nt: TGCGCCAGCAGCCTCATTCCTCTAGCGGGGGAGACCCAGTACTTC
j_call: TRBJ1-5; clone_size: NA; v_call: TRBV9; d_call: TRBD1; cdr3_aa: CASSAGTGLQPQHF; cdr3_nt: TGTGCCAGCAGCGCCGGGACAGGGTTACAGCCCCAGCATTTT
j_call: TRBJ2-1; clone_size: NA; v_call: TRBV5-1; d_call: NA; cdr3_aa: CASSQSGGYNEQFF; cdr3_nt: TGCGCCAGCAGCCAAAGCGGCGGGTACAATGAGCAGTTCTTC
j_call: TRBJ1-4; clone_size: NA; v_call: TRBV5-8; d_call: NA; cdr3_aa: CASSVGSAGEKLFF; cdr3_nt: TGTGCCAGCAGCGTTGGATCAGCGGGTGAAAAACTGTTTTTT
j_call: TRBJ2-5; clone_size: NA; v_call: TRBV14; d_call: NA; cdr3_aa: CASSQRSGFQETQYF; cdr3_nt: TGTGCCAGCAGCCAACGCTCAGGGTTCCAAGAGACCCAGTACTTC
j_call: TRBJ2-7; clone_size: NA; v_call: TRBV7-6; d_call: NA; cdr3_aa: CASSLARVPYEQYF; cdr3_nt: TGTGCCAGCAGCTTAGCCAGGGTTCCTTACGAGCAGTACTTC
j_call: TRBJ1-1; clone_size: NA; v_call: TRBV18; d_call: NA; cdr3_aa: CASSPALNTEAFF; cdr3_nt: TGTGCCAGCTCACCAGCACTAAACACTGAAGCTTTCTTT
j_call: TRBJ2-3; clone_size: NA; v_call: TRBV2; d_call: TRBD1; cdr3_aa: CASRADRASTDTQYF; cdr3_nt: TGTGCCAGCAGGGCGGACAGGGCGAGCACAGATACGCAGTATTTT
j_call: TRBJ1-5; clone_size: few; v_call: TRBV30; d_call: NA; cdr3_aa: CAWSVHRETQPQHF; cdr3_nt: TGTGCCTGGAGTGTACACAGGGAAACTCAGCCCCAGCATTTT
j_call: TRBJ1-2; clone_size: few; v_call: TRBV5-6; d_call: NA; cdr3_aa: CASSFGGGYGYTF; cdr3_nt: TGTGCCAGCAGCTTCGGGGGAGGCTATGGCTACACCTTC
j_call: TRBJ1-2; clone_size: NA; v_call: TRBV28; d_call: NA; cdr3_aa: CASSVGGADGYTF; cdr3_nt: TGTGCCAGCAGTGTGGGGGGGGCTGATGGCTACACCTTC
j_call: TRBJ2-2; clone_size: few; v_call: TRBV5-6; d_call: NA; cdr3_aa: CASSSDGQYTGELFF; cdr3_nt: TGTGCCAGCAGCTCAGACGGACAGTACACCGGGGAGCTGTTTTTT
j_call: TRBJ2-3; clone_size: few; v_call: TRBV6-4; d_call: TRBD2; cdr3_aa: CASSRLAGGEDTQYF; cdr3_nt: TGTGCCAGCAGCAGACTAGCGGGGGGCGAGGATACGCAGTATTTT
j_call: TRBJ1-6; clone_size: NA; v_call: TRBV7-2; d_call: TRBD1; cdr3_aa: CASRIQGPGQGRSPLHF; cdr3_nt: TGTGCCAGCAGAATTCAGGGTCCGGGACAGGGGCGCTCACCCCTCCACTTT
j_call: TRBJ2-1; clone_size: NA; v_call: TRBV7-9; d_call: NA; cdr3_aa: CASSSNYNEQFF; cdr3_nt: TGTGCCAGCAGCTCTAACTACAATGAGCAGTTCTTC
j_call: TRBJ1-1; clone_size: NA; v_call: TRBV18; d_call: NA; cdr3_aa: CASSPVAGQNTEAFF; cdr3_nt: TGTGCCAGCTCCCCGGTCGCAGGGCAGAACACTGAAGCTTTCTTT
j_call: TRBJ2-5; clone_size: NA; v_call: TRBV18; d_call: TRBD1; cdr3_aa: CASSQSGQGVATQYF; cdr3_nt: TGTGCCAGCTCTCAGTCCGGACAGGGCGTGGCGACCCAGTACTTC